The present entry profiles one TCR beta chain with its context. The CDR3 totals 14 residues. The germline V gene has CDR1 MDHEN and CDR2 SYDVKM. V gave up 7 bases and J gave up 9 bases, with 19 bases separating them. Generated by immunoSEQ multiplex PCR, the TCRdb table keeps only in-frame clones and is missing some. Here the sample spans about 70,000 clones, around 90% being singletons. This record comes from a study of T cell changes during pregnancy in multiple sclerosis. V is TRBV28 and J is TRBJ2-1, with TRBD1 as a possible D gene (6 bases). This receptor was taken from a female donor with multiple sclerosis, enrolled in a pregnancy study. The sequenced sample was peripheral blood, obtained in the third trimester of pregnancy. The CDR3 is CASTASGTMGEQFF. CDR3 DNA sequence: TGTGCCAGCACCGCTTCCGGGACAATGGGTGAGCAGTTCTTC. Looking up the rest from reference TRBV28 and TRBJ2-1 gives the full variable domain: DVKVTQSSRYLVKRTGEKVFLECVQDMDHENMFWYRQDPGLGLRLIYFSYDVKMKEKGDIPEGYSVSREKKERFSLILESASTNQTSMYLCASTASGTMGEQFFGPGTRLTVL.